This T cell receptor beta chain was retrieved from a study of shared clonotypes between healthy human individuals. The table came from immunoSEQ multiplex PCR; TCRdb's copy has only in-frame clones and leaves some out. The sample holds 1.5 million to 2.5 million clones, about 95% seen once. CD45RO-negative, CCR7-positively selected cells formed the naive CD8 fraction, excluding terminally differentiated effector memory CD45RA+ cells. This CDR3 contains 17 residues. The V gene's germline CDR1 is SGHTA and CDR2 FQGNSA. The V end lost 1 base, the J end lost 0 bases, and 10 bases lay between the germline ends.

Material for sequencing was naive CD8+ T cells sorted from blood. The sequence derives from a man younger than 35 in good health. This chain connects TRBV7-2 to TRBJ1-6; the D gene is possibly TRBD1 (6 bases). CDR3 DNA sequence: TGTGCCAGCAGCTTAGAGGACAGTCGCTCCTATAATTCACCCCTCCACTTT. This gives the protein CASSLEDSRSYNSPLHF.